Presented here are 5 T cell receptor beta chains from one specimen sequenced in a study of T-cell reconstitution after alpha-beta-depleted transplantation in children. TCRbeta library construction was performed incorporating unique molecular identifiers. TCRdb passed the PCR reads through MiXCR, listing each CDR3 protein once. The sample has tens of thousands of distinct CDR3 sequences; about 9% are singletons. The sequencing used PBMCs, mostly from graft donor cells, collected 60 days after TCRalphabeta/CD19-depleted stem cell transplant. All receptors derive from a male patient aged 2-10 years who had a stem cell transplant for chronic granulomatous disease, so the T cells may come from the graft donor.

This rearrangement joins TRBV20-1 to TRBJ2-2; weak D call: TRBD2 (5 bases). CDR1 is DFQATT, CDR2 SNEGSKA, per germline (reference sequence). Trimming took 6 bases from V and 3 from J, leaving 14 bases between them. The CDR3 is made up of 14 amino acids. As DNA, the CDR3 is TGCAGTGCGCGGGTGTCTGGGGACACCGGGGAGCTGTTTTTT. It yields the protein CSARVSGDTGELFF.

In its sample, this clonotype was seen many times. This sequence joins TRBV2 and TRBJ2-7, with 10 bases lining up with TRBD2. CDR1 is SNHLY, CDR2 FYNNEI, per germline. The CDR3 has 17 residues. V lost 8 bases, J lost 1 base, and 14 bases stayed unmatched. The CDR3 here is CASGRGALAGESYEQYF. DNA of the CDR3: TGTGCCAGCGGAAGGGGTGCCCTAGCGGGAGAGTCCTACGAGCAGTACTTC.

V gene TRBV20-1 combines with J gene TRBJ2-7; D is unresolved. This CDR3 comprises 12 residues. CDR1 DFQATT and CDR2 SNEGSKA come from the germline V gene (reference sequence). V was cut by 2 bases and J by 3 bases, with 8 bases left in between. The CDR3 region is CSARRPGYEQYF. DNA of the CDR3: TGCAGTGCTAGACGGCCAGGCTACGAGCAGTACTTC.

The table lists this clonotype with many counts. The CDR3 region has the DNA TGTGCCAGCAGGAAACCTCGGGACACCAGCTACGAGCAGTACTTC. Its translation: CASRKPRDTSYEQYF. The chain joins TRBV27 to TRBJ2-7; possible D gene TRBD1, 6 bases. V lost 6 bases to trimming and J lost 3 bases, with 18 bases between them. This CDR3 comprises 15 residues. Looked up from germline, CDR1 is MNHEY and CDR2 is SMNVEV (reference sequence).

This clonotype was counted only a few times. Mismatch with germline at one junction end may stem from a read error. This chain connects TRBV20-1 to TRBJ2-1; 12 nucleotides align to TRBD2. CDR1 and CDR2 from the germline V gene are DFQATT and SNEGSKA (reference sequence). The length of the CDR3 is 17 residues. The CDR3, as DNA: TGCTGTGCTAGAGCTCTCCTGACTAGCGGGAGTAGAGATGAGCAGTTCTTC. Amino acid sequence: CCARALLTSGSRDEQFF.